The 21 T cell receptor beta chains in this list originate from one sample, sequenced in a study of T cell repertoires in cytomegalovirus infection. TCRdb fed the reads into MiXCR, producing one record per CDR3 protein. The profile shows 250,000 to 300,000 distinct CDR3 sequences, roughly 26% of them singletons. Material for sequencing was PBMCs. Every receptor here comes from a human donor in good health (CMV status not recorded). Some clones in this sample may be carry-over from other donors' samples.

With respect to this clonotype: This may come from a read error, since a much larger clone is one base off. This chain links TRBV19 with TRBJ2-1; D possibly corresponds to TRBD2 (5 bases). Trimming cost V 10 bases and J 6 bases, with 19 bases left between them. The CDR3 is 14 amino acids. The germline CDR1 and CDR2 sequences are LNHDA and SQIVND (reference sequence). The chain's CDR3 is CANTEGLRGNEQFF. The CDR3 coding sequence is TGTGCCAATACCGAGGGTCTCCGGGGCAATGAGCAGTTCTTC.

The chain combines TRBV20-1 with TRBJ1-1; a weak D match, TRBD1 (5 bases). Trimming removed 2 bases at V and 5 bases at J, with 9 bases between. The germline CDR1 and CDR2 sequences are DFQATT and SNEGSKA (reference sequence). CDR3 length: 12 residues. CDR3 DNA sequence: TGCAGTGCTAGACAGGGTTGGACTGAAGCTTTCTTT. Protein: CSARQGWTEAFF.

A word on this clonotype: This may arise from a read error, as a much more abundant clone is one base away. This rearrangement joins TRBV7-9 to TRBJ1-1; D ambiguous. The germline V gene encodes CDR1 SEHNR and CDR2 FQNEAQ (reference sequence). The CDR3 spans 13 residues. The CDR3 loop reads CVSSLEGGIEAFF. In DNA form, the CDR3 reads TGTGTCAGCAGCTTAGAGGGAGGGATTGAAGCTTTCTTT.

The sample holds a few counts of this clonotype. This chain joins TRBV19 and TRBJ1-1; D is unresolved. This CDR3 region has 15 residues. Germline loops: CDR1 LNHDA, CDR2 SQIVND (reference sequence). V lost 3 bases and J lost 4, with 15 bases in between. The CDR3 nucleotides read TGTGCCAGTAGTATCCTTGGGGTCTTGAGCACTGAAGCTTTCTTT. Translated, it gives CASSILGVLSTEAFF.

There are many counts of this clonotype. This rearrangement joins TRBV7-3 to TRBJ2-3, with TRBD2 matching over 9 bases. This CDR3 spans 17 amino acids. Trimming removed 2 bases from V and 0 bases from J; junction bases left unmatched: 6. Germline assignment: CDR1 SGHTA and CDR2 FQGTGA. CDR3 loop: CASSLEAGGHSTDTQYF. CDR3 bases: TGTGCCAGCAGCTTAGAAGCGGGGGGCCATAGCACAGATACGCAGTATTTT.

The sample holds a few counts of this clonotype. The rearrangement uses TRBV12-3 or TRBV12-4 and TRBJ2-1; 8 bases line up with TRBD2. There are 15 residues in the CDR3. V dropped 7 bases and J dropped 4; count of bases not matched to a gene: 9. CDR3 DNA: TGTGCCAGCAACCGACTCGTAGCGGGGTACAATGAGCAGTTCTTC. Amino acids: CASNRLVAGYNEQFF.

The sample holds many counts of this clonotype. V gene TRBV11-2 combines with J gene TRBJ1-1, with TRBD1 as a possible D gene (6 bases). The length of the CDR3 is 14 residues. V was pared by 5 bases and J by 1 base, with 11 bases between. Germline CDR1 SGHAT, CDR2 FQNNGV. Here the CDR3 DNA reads TGTGCCAGCAGCACCCAACAGGGGAACACTGAAGCTTTCTTT. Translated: CASSTQQGNTEAFF.

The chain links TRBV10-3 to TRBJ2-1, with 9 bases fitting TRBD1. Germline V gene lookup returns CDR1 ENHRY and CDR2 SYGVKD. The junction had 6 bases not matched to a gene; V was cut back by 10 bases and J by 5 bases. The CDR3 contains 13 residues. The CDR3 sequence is CASLQGANNEQFF. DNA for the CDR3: TGTGCCAGCCTACAGGGGGCGAACAATGAGCAGTTCTTC.

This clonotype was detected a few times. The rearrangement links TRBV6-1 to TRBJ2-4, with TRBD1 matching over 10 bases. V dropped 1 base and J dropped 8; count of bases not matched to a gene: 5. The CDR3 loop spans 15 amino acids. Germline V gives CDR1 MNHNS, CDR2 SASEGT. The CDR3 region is CASSEVTGGADIQYF. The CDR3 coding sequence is TGTGCCAGCAGTGAAGTGACAGGGGGCGCAGACATTCAGTACTTC.

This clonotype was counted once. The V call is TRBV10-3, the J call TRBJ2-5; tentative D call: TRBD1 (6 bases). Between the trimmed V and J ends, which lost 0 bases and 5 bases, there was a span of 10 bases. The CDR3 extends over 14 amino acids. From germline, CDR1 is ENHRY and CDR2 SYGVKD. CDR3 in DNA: TGTGCCATCAGTGAGTCATCAGGGGCTGAGACCCAGTACTTC. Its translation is CAISESSGAETQYF.

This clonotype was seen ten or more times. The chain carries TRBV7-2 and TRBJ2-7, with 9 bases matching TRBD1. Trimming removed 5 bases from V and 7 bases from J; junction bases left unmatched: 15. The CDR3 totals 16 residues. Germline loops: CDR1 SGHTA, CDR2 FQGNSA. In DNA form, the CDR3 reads TGTGCCAGCAGCAATCCACCGGGACAGGGTCCTCGGGAGCAGTACTTC. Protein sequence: CASSNPPGQGPREQYF. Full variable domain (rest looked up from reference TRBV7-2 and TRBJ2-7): GAGVSQSPSNKVTEKGKDVELRCDPISGHTALYWYRQSLGQGLEFLIYFQGNSAPDKSGLPSDRFSAERTGGSVSTLTIQRTQQEDSAVYLCASSNPPGQGPREQYFGPGTRLTVT.

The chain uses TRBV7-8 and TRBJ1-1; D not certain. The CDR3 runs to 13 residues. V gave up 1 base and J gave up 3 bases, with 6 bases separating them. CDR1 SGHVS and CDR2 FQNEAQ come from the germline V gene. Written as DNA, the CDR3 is TGTGCCAGCAGCTTAGGGTCGTACACTGAAGCTTTCTTT. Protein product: CASSLGSYTEAFF.

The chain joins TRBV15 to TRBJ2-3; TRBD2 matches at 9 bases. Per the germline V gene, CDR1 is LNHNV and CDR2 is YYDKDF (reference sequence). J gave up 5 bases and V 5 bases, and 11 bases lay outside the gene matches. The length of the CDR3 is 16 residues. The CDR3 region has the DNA TGTGCCACCAGCTCTCCAAAGAAACTAGCGGGAGATACGCAGTATTTT. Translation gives CATSSPKKLAGDTQYF.

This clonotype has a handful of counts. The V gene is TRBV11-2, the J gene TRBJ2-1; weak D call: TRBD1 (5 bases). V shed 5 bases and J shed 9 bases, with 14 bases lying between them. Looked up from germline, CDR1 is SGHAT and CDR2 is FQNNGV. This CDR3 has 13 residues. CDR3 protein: CASSGHIGFEQFF. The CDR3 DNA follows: TGTGCCAGCAGCGGACACATAGGGTTTGAGCAGTTCTTC.

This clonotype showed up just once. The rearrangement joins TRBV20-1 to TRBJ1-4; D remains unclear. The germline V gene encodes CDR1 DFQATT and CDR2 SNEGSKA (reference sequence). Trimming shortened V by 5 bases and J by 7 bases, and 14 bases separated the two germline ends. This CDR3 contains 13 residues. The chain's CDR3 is CSASADLTEKLFF. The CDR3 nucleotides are TGCAGTGCTTCTGCGGACCTGACTGAAAAACTGTTTTTT.

CDR3 protein: CSASGTGLHEQYF. DNA for the CDR3: TGCAGCGCCTCCGGGACAGGGTTGCACGAGCAGTACTTC. The chain is built from TRBV29-1 and TRBJ2-7; the match to TRBD1 covers 9 bases. The CDR3 sequence is 13 residues long. In germline, CDR1 is SQVTM, CDR2 ANQGSEA. J gave up 5 bases and V 7 bases, and 9 bases lay outside the gene matches.

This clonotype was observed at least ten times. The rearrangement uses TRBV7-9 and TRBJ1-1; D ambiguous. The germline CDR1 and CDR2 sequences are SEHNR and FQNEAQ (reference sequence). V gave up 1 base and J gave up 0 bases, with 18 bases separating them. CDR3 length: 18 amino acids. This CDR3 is CASSLGKVAGAMNTEAFF. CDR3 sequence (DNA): TGTGCCAGCAGCTTAGGAAAAGTGGCAGGAGCCATGAACACTGAAGCTTTCTTT.

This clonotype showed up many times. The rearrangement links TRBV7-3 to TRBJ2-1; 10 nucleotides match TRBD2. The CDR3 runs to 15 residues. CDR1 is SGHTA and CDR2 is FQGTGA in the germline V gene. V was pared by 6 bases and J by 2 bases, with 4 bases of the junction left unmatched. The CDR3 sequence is CASRKAGGPYNEQFF. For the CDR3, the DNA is TGTGCCAGCAGAAAAGCGGGGGGGCCCTACAATGAGCAGTTCTTC.

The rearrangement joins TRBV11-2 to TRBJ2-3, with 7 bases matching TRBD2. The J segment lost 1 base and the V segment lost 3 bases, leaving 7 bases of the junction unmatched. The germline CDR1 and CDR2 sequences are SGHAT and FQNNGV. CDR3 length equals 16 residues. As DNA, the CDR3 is TGTGCCAGCAGCTTCCAGCGGGGACCTCGCACAGATACGCAGTATTTT. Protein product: CASSFQRGPRTDTQYF.

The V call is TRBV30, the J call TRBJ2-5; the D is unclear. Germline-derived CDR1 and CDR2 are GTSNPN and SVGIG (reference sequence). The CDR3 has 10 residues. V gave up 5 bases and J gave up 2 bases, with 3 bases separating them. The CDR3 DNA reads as TGTGCCTGGTCTCAAGAGACCCAGTACTTC. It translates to CAWSQETQYF.

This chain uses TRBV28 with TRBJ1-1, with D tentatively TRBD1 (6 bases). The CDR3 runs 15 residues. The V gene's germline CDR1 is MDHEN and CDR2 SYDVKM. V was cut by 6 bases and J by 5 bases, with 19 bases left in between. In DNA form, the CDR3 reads TGTGCCAGCAGCGCGAGATCCGGACAGTCTACTGAAGCTTTCTTT. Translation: CASSARSGQSTEAFF. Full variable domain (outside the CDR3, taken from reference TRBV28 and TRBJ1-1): DVKVTQSSRYLVKRTGEKVFLECVQDMDHENMFWYRQDPGLGLRLIYFSYDVKMKEKGDIPEGYSVSREKKERFSLILESASTNQTSMYLCASSARSGQSTEAFFGQGTRLTVV.